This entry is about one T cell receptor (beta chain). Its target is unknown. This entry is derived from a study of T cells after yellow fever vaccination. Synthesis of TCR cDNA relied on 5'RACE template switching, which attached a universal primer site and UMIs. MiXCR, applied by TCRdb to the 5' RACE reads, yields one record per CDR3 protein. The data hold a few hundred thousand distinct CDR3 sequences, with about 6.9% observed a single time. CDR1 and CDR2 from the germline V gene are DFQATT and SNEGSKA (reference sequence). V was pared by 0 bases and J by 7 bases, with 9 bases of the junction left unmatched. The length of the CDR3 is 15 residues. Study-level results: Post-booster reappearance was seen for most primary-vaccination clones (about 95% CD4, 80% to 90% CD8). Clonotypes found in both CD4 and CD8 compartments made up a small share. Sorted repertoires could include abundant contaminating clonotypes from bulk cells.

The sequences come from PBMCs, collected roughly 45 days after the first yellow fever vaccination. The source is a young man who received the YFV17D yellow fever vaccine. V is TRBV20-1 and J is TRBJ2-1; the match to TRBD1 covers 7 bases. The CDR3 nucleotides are TGCAGTGCTAGAGATGCCCGACAGGGATGGAATGAGCAGTTCTTC. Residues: CSARDARQGWNEQFF.